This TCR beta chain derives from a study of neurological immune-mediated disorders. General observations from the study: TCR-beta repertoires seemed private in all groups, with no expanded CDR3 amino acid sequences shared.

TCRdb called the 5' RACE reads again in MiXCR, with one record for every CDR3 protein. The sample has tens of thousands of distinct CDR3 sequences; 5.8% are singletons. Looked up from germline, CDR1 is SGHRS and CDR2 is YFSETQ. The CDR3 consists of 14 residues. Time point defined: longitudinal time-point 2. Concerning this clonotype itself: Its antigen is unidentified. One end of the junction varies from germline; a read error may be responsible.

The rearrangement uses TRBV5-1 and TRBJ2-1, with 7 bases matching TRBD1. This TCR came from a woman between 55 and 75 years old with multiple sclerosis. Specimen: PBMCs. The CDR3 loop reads CANSTGQIYNEQFF. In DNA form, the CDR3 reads TGCGCCAACAGCACGGGACAGATCTACAATGAGCAGTTCTTC.